One sample yielded the 32 T cell receptor beta chains listed below, sequenced in a study of early T cells in non-severe SARS-CoV-2 infection. TCRdb reanalysed the 5' RACE reads using MiXCR and keeps one entry per CDR3 protein. The sample lists about 70,000 distinct CDR3 sequences, 11% seen once, with about 4.8% in the top ten. The sample consisted of whole blood. These receptor sequences come from an adult who was a healthcare worker with PCR-confirmed SARS-CoV-2 infection or an uninfected control (not recorded which).

The CDR3 protein is CASSLWGPTYEQYF. The CDR3 DNA reads TGTGCCAGCAGCTTATGGGGCCCAACTTACGAGCAGTACTTC. V and J are TRBV7-2 and TRBJ2-7, with D possibly matching TRBD1 (5 bases). Germline V gene sequence: CDR1 SGHTA, CDR2 FQGNSA. This CDR3 has 14 amino acids. Trimming took off 2 bases at V and 4 bases at J, with 12 bases between the two ends.

This clonotype was detected only a few times. The CDR3 loop is CASSRTSGKYQETQYF. The CDR3 DNA follows: TGTGCCAGCAGCCGGACTAGCGGGAAATACCAAGAGACCCAGTACTTC. The chain recombines TRBV6-6 with TRBJ2-5, with 12 bases lining up with TRBD2. Germline assignment: CDR1 MNHNY and CDR2 SVGAGI (reference sequence). The CDR3 runs 16 residues. V shed 6 bases and J 0 bases; nucleotides not matched to a gene: 5.

This clonotype was recorded a few times. CDR3 amino acids: CASRGAGGHEQYF. The CDR3 DNA follows: TGTGCCAGCAGGGGGGCAGGGGGCCACGAGCAGTACTTC. This chain uses TRBV12-3 or TRBV12-4 with TRBJ2-7, with 8 bases aligning to TRBD1. This CDR3 has 13 residues. V gave up 6 bases and J gave up 5 bases; unmatched junction bases: 6.

This clonotype came up many times. The chain joins TRBV6-6 to TRBJ1-2; D is possibly TRBD1 (6 bases). The CDR3 has 14 amino acids. Germline CDR1 reads MNHNY; CDR2 reads SVGAGI (reference sequence). The V end lost 1 base, the J end lost 5 bases, and 11 bases lay between the germline ends. The CDR3 here is CASSYWEQGYGYTF. The CDR3 nucleotides read TGTGCCAGCAGTTACTGGGAACAGGGTTATGGCTACACCTTC.

V gene TRBV20-1 combines with J gene TRBJ2-1; maybe TRBD1 (5 bases). From germline, CDR1 is DFQATT and CDR2 SNEGSKA (reference sequence). The CDR3 length is 14 residues. V lost 5 bases, J lost 3 bases, and 14 bases lay in between. Here the CDR3 DNA reads TGCAGTGCTCAGCAGGGCTCGAACTACAATGAGCAGTTCTTC. Amino acids: CSAQQGSNYNEQFF.

This clonotype was picked up many times. V is TRBV6-5 and J is TRBJ2-7, with D possibly TRBD2 on 5 matching bases. The CDR3 length is 11 residues. The germline V gene has CDR1 MNHEY and CDR2 SVGAGI. Trimming removed 8 bases at V and 5 bases at J, with 10 bases between. The CDR3 bases are TGTGCCAGCGTTGCGGAGGACGAGCAGTACTTC. This translates into CASVAEDEQYF.

CDR3 bases: TGCGCCAGCAGCCAGGACAGGGCGAACACTGAAGCTTTCTTT. It codes for CASSQDRANTEAFF. The chain has TRBV5-1 and TRBJ1-1; 8 bases match TRBD1. The junction had 3 bases not matched to a gene; V was cut back by 4 bases and J by 1 base. Germline V gene lookup returns CDR1 SGHRS and CDR2 YFSETQ. The CDR3 has 14 amino acids.

Ten or more counts support this clonotype. The chain links TRBV7-9 to TRBJ2-7; TRBD2 aligns across 8 bases. The germline gives CDR1 SEHNR, CDR2 FQNEAQ (reference sequence). J lost 0 bases, V lost 3 bases, and 1 base had no gene match. There are 14 residues in the CDR3. CDR3 DNA: TGTGCCAGCAGCTTTAGCGGGGCCTCCTACGAGCAGTACTTC. Encoded protein: CASSFSGASYEQYF. Full variable domain (remainder filled in from reference TRBV7-9 and TRBJ2-7): DTGVSQNPRHKITKRGQNVTFRCDPISEHNRLYWYRQTLGQGPEFLTYFQNEAQLEKSRLLSDRFSAERPKGSFSTLEIQRTEQGDSAMYLCASSFSGASYEQYFGPGTRLTVT.

The J gene is TRBJ2-3, the V gene TRBV6-2 or TRBV6-3; no definite D call. The CDR3 sequence is 14 residues long. Trimming took off 2 bases at V and 0 bases at J, with 6 bases between the two ends. Germline assignment: CDR1 MNHEY and CDR2 SVGEGT. CDR3 coding DNA: TGTGCCAGCAGTTACGCAGAAAGCACAGATACGCAGTATTTT. It specifies CASSYAESTDTQYF.

This clonotype appeared many times. This chain's CDR3 is CASSLFGGIRNQPQHF. The CDR3 nucleotides read TGTGCCAGCAGTTTATTTGGGGGCATTCGCAATCAGCCCCAGCATTTT. The chain employs TRBV27 and TRBJ1-5; a possible D gene is TRBD1 (6 bases). The V end was cut by 1 base, the J end by 2 bases, with 12 bases between. Germline assignment: CDR1 MNHEY and CDR2 SMNVEV (reference sequence). The CDR3 covers 16 residues.

This clonotype showed up just once. The J gene is TRBJ1-5, the V gene TRBV29-1; TRBD1 aligns across 8 bases. From germline, CDR1 is SQVTM and CDR2 ANQGSEA. This CDR3 spans 14 amino acids. Trimming cost V 4 bases and J 2 bases; bases outside gene matches: 4. CDR3 loop: CSVAGGDGNQPQHF. For the CDR3, the DNA is TGCAGCGTTGCAGGGGGCGACGGCAATCAGCCCCAGCATTTT. The full variable domain, its missing parts supplied by reference TRBV29-1 and TRBJ1-5, is SAVISQKPSRDICQRGTSLTIQCQVDSQVTMMFWYRQQPGQSLTLIATANQGSEATYESGFVIDKFPISRPNLTFSTLTVSNMSPEDSSIYLCSVAGGDGNQPQHFGDGTRLSIL.

This clonotype occurred a few times. The chain has TRBV20-1 and TRBJ1-1; tentative D call: TRBD1 (6 bases). Between the trimmed V and J ends, which lost 4 bases and 0 bases, there was a span of 9 bases. Germline loops: CDR1 DFQATT, CDR2 SNEGSKA (reference sequence). The CDR3 consists of 13 residues. Written as DNA, the CDR3 is TGCAGTGCTATAGGGGGATTGAACACTGAAGCTTTCTTT. Protein product: CSAIGGLNTEAFF.

The chain uses TRBV12-5 and TRBJ1-5; TRBD1 might be the D (5 bases). The V gene lost 0 bases and the J gene lost 2 bases, with 11 bases spanning the gap. Germline-derived CDR1 and CDR2 are LGHNT and FRNRAP. This CDR3 region has 16 residues. CDR3 coding DNA: TGTGCTAGTGGTTTGGTACTGGGGCAGGGCAATCAGCCCCAGCATTTT. Its protein product is CASGLVLGQGNQPQHF. The full variable domain, rest sourced from reference TRBV12-5 and TRBJ1-5, is DARVTQTPRHKVTEMGQEVTMRCQPILGHNTVFWYRQTMMQGLELLAYFRNRAPLDDSGMPKDRFSAEMPDATLATLKIQPSEPRDSAVYFCASGLVLGQGNQPQHFGDGTRLSIL.

In this sample, this clonotype turned up a few times. J is TRBJ2-3 and V is TRBV2; D is perhaps TRBD2 (5 bases). Germline-derived CDR1 and CDR2 are SNHLY and FYNNEI. CDR3 size: 14 residues. Trimming removed 6 bases from V and 2 bases from J, with 12 bases in between. The CDR3 protein is CASSPERYTDTQYF. CDR3 nucleotides: TGTGCCAGCAGCCCTGAGCGGTACACAGATACGCAGTATTTT.

The rearrangement links TRBV5-1 to TRBJ2-3; D is ambiguous. The germline CDR1 and CDR2 sequences are SGHRS and YFSETQ. The CDR3 extends over 11 amino acids. V was trimmed by 5 bases and J by 5 bases, leaving 6 bases between them. The CDR3: CASRAGDTQYF. In DNA, the CDR3 is TGCGCCAGCAGGGCCGGAGATACGCAGTATTTT. Full variable domain (rest looked up from reference TRBV5-1 and TRBJ2-3): KAGVTQTPRYLIKTRGQQVTLSCSPISGHRSVSWYQQTPGQGLQFLFEYFSETQRNKGNFPGRFSGRQFSNSRSEMNVSTLELGDSALYLCASRAGDTQYFGPGTRLTVL.

This clonotype was recorded many times. The V call is TRBV10-3, the J call TRBJ2-7; D is perhaps TRBD1 (5 bases). The CDR3 consists of 13 residues. Germline loops: CDR1 ENHRY, CDR2 SYGVKD. Trimming left V 2 bases short and J 0 bases short, with 5 bases between. This chain's CDR3 is CAISETGSYEQYF. The CDR3, as DNA: TGTGCCATCAGTGAGACAGGCTCCTACGAGCAGTACTTC.

The V and J genes are TRBV4-2 and TRBJ1-6; D perhaps matches TRBD1 (6 bases). Looked up from germline, CDR1 is LGHNA and CDR2 is YNFKEQ. The V gene lost 0 bases and the J gene lost 11 bases, with 17 bases spanning the gap. The CDR3 contains 16 residues. DNA of the CDR3: TGTGCCAGCAGCCAAGATTGGGCAGGTACAGGGACACCCCTCCACTTT. Amino acid sequence: CASSQDWAGTGTPLHF.

V and J are TRBV14 and TRBJ2-2; D is perhaps TRBD1 (5 bases). Trimming left V 1 base short and J 6 bases short, with 6 bases between. Germline-derived CDR1 and CDR2 are SGHDN and FVKESK. This CDR3 is 13 amino acids long. The CDR3 spells CASSQVRAGELFF. DNA for the CDR3: TGTGCCAGCAGCCAAGTCAGGGCCGGGGAGCTGTTTTTT.

The chain carries TRBV6-1 and TRBJ2-3, with 9 bases identical to TRBD1. CDR1 and CDR2 from the germline V gene are MNHNS and SASEGT. Germline trimming cut 5 bases from V and 3 bases from J; bases unmatched to any gene: 9. The CDR3 has 16 residues. The CDR3 DNA sequence: TGTGCCAGCAGTACATCCGGGACAGGGAAGACAGATACGCAGTATTTT. It encodes CASSTSGTGKTDTQYF.

This clonotype was seen only a few times. The chain carries TRBV6-1 and TRBJ2-1; 8 nucleotides agree with TRBD1. V shed 3 bases and J 12 bases; nucleotides not matched to a gene: 7. In germline, CDR1 is MNHNS, CDR2 SASEGT. CDR3 length: 13 amino acids. CDR3 nucleotides: TGTGCCAGCAGTGAGACAGGGGTCCTAGTGCAGTTCTTC. It translates to CASSETGVLVQFF.

The rearrangement uses TRBV7-2 and TRBJ2-1; D uncertain. This CDR3 comprises 15 residues. Germline CDR1 reads SGHTA; CDR2 reads FQGNSA. Trimming took off 0 bases at V and 3 bases at J, with 9 bases between the two ends. This CDR3 reads CASSLAGLVYNEQFF. The CDR3 coding sequence is TGTGCCAGCAGCTTAGCGGGCTTAGTCTACAATGAGCAGTTCTTC. Filled out from reference TRBV7-2 and TRBJ2-1, the complete variable domain reads GAGVSQSPSNKVTEKGKDVELRCDPISGHTALYWYRQSLGQGLEFLIYFQGNSAPDKSGLPSDRFSAERTGGSVSTLTIQRTQQEDSAVYLCASSLAGLVYNEQFFGPGTRLTVL.

In its sample, this clonotype is medium-sized. The chain uses TRBV9 and TRBJ2-7, with D tentatively TRBD1 (6 bases). The V end lost 0 bases, the J end lost 3 bases, and 13 bases lay between the germline ends. This CDR3 spans 15 amino acids. Germline loops: CDR1 SGDLS, CDR2 YYNGEE. In DNA form, the CDR3 reads TGTGCCAGCAGCGTAGCTGGGGACATCGGCTACGAGCAGTACTTC. This codes for CASSVAGDIGYEQYF.

This clonotype has a count of ten or more. V usage is TRBV7-2 and J usage is TRBJ2-1; perhaps TRBD2 as D (5 bases). Trimming left V 5 bases short and J 9 bases short, with 20 bases between. The CDR3 is made up of 15 amino acids. The V gene's germline CDR1 is SGHTA and CDR2 FQGNSA. Here the CDR3 reads CASSPIAPFGGEQFF. As DNA, the CDR3 is TGTGCCAGCAGCCCTATAGCCCCCTTCGGAGGTGAGCAGTTCTTC.

The chain recombines TRBV29-1 with TRBJ1-2; D remains ambiguous. The CDR3 has 12 residues. Per germline, CDR1 SQVTM and CDR2 ANQGSEA. Trimming pared 3 bases from V and 4 bases from J, leaving 9 bases between. In nucleotides, the CDR3 is TGCAGCGTTGATGGGATTGGCTATGGCTACACCTTC. It codes for CSVDGIGYGYTF.

V is TRBV5-6 and J is TRBJ2-3; 12 bases are shared with TRBD1. There are 16 residues in the CDR3. In germline, CDR1 is SGHDT, CDR2 YYEEEE. V lost 1 base and J lost 5; bases outside the gene matches: 5. This chain's CDR3 is CASSLIRDRGRDTQYF. The CDR3 nucleotides are TGTGCCAGCAGCTTGATCCGGGACAGGGGGCGAGATACGCAGTATTTT.

This rearrangement joins TRBV5-5 to TRBJ1-3; no clear D gene. V lost 2 bases and J 1 base, leaving 13 bases between the germline ends. The germline V gene has CDR1 SGHKS and CDR2 YYEKEE (reference sequence). The CDR3 spans 16 residues. The CDR3 sequence: CASSFNPTGSGNTIYF. The DNA for the CDR3 is TGTGCCAGCAGCTTCAACCCGACCGGATCTGGAAACACCATATATTTT.

This clonotype was seen repeatedly, ten times or more. The chain carries TRBV11-2 and TRBJ1-4; TRBD1 is a possible D gene (5 bases). Deletions cut 9 bases from V and 8 bases from J, with 16 bases between. Germline CDR1 reads SGHAT; CDR2 reads FQNNGV. This CDR3 region has 13 residues. The CDR3 spells CASKGWEEEKLFF. Written as DNA, the CDR3 is TGTGCCAGTAAGGGGTGGGAAGAAGAAAAACTGTTTTTT.

This clonotype was recorded a few times. The chain links TRBV7-9 to TRBJ1-5; the D is unclear. Germline values: CDR1 SEHNR, CDR2 FQNEAQ (reference sequence). V lost 0 bases and J 5 bases, leaving 11 bases between the germline ends. This CDR3 spans 15 amino acids. This chain's CDR3 is CASSLAGNVDQPQHF. For the CDR3, the DNA is TGTGCCAGCAGCTTAGCGGGAAACGTCGATCAGCCCCAGCATTTT.

This clonotype was observed many times. V and J are TRBV27 and TRBJ2-2; D is ambiguous. Germline assignment: CDR1 MNHEY and CDR2 SMNVEV (reference sequence). The CDR3 is 14 residues long. V lost 6 bases and J 6 bases, leaving 14 bases between the germline ends. DNA of the CDR3: TGTGCCAGCAGCCGTGACTGGGTCGCCGGGGAGCTGTTTTTT. Translation gives CASSRDWVAGELFF.

A few counts support this clonotype. The chain recombines TRBV19 with TRBJ2-6; either TRBD1 or TRBD2 may fit D (5 bases each). V lost 3 bases and J 0 bases, leaving 12 bases between the germline ends. CDR1 and CDR2 (germline): LNHDA, SQIVND (reference sequence). The CDR3 is 17 amino acids. The CDR3 protein is CASSMGTGVSGANVLTF. CDR3 nucleotide sequence: TGTGCCAGTAGTATGGGGACGGGCGTCTCTGGGGCCAACGTCCTGACTTTC.

This clonotype was recorded many times. V and J are TRBV7-3 and TRBJ2-1; TRBD2 aligns across 8 bases. Germline CDR1 is SGHTA and CDR2 is FQGTGA. This CDR3 comprises 14 residues. The V and J ends lost 2 bases and 6 bases, in that order; junction bases with no gene match: 3. The CDR3 protein is CASSLAGGTNEQFF. The DNA of the CDR3 is TGTGCCAGCAGCTTAGCGGGGGGCACCAATGAGCAGTTCTTC. Based on the CDR3 plus reference TRBV7-3 and TRBJ2-1, the full variable domain is GAGVSQTPSNKVTEKGKYVELRCDPISGHTALYWYRQSLGQGPEFLIYFQGTGAADDSGLPNDRFFAVRPEGSVSTLKIQRTERGDSAVYLCASSLAGGTNEQFFGPGTRLTVL.

This clonotype was counted only a few times. The chain uses TRBV7-9 and TRBJ1-1; 8 bases map to TRBD1. Germline V gives CDR1 SEHNR, CDR2 FQNEAQ (reference sequence). V trimming: 5 bases; J trimming: 0 bases; junction bases outside the gene matches: 5. The CDR3 contains 15 residues. CDR3 sequence reads: CASSPQQGVNTEAFF. The CDR3 bases are TGTGCCAGCAGCCCTCAACAGGGGGTGAACACTGAAGCTTTCTTT. The full variable domain, completed using reference TRBV7-9 and TRBJ1-1, is DTGVSQNPRHKITKRGQNVTFRCDPISEHNRLYWYRQTLGQGPEFLTYFQNEAQLEKSRLLSDRFSAERPKGSFSTLEIQRTEQGDSAMYLCASSPQQGVNTEAFFGQGTRLTVV.